One sample yielded the 18 T cell receptor beta chains listed below, sequenced in a study of CD8 T cells in Susac syndrome. The RNA, about 0.45 to 1 ug, was put through reverse transcription using random hexamers. TCRdb reanalysed the immunoSEQ multiplex PCR reads using MiXCR and keeps one entry per CDR3 protein. The profile covers about 180,000 distinct CDR3 sequences, with approximately 94% appearing a single time and approximately 0.09% taken by the ten largest. The material sequenced was CD4+ T cells from PBMCs. These receptors all stem from a human donor with multiple sclerosis.

The rearrangement uses TRBV4-3 and TRBJ2-7; D uncertain. CDR1 and CDR2 (germline): LGHNA, YSLEER. The length of the CDR3 is 13 residues. V lost 3 bases and J lost 4, with 10 bases in between. The CDR3 DNA reads as TGCGCCAGCAGCCAGAAGCCCTCTTACGAGCAGTACTTC. Translation gives CASSQKPSYEQYF.

The chain carries TRBV7-6 and TRBJ2-5; TRBD2 matches at 11 bases. The germline gives CDR1 SGHVS, CDR2 FNYEAQ. The CDR3 has 13 residues. Trimming at V came to 5 bases and at J to 10 bases, leaving 6 bases not matched to a gene. The CDR3 reads CASSHGLAGGQYF. As DNA, the CDR3 is TGTGCCAGCAGCCATGGACTAGCGGGCGGCCAGTACTTC.

The chain uses TRBV12-3 or TRBV12-4 and TRBJ1-4, with a tentative D call TRBD1 (6 bases). The CDR3 is 14 amino acids. With 4 bases removed from V and 9 bases from J, the gap between germline ends came to 15 bases. The CDR3 region has the DNA TGTGCCAGCAGTTCCCGGACTGGGACAAAAAAACTGTTTTTT. Translated, it gives CASSSRTGTKKLFF.

CDR3 region: CASRQTGGSYEQYF. The CDR3 nucleotides are TGTGCCAGCAGACAAACAGGGGGCTCCTACGAGCAGTACTTC. J is TRBJ2-7 and V is TRBV12-3 or TRBV12-4, with TRBD1 matching over 8 bases. After removal of 6 bases from V and 0 bases from J, the junction contained 4 bases not matched to a gene. The CDR3 has 14 amino acids.

The rearrangement uses TRBV20-1 and TRBJ1-2, with a weak D call TRBD1 (5 bases). Germline CDR1 is DFQATT and CDR2 is SNEGSKA (reference sequence). The CDR3 contains 17 residues. V gave up 5 bases and J gave up 0 bases, with 22 bases separating them. The CDR3 coding sequence is TGCAGTGCTCCCGGGACGTTTTCAAAAAAAGCTAACTATGGCTACACCTTC. It translates to CSAPGTFSKKANYGYTF.

The CDR3 is CASRAIGTEYEQYF. Written as DNA, the CDR3 is TGTGCCAGCAGAGCAATCGGGACAGAGTACGAGCAGTACTTC. This chain links TRBV13 with TRBJ2-7; 7 nucleotides match TRBD1. Germline CDR1 and CDR2: PRHDT and FYEKMQ (reference sequence). The CDR3 length is 14 residues. The ends lost 6 bases at V and 4 bases at J; junction bases unmatched: 9.

This chain uses TRBV29-1 with TRBJ2-7, with D perhaps matching TRBD1 (6 bases). Per germline, CDR1 SQVTM and CDR2 ANQGSEA. The CDR3 length is 12 residues. The V end lost 4 bases, the J end lost 3 bases, and 10 bases lay between the germline ends. CDR3 sequence (DNA): TGCAGCGTTGGCCGGGACATCTACGAGCAGTACTTC. Protein: CSVGRDIYEQYF.

The V call is TRBV24-1, the J call TRBJ2-5; 9 bases map to TRBD1. In germline, CDR1 is KGHDR, CDR2 SFDVKD. V gave up 3 bases and J gave up 5 bases; unmatched junction bases: 9. The CDR3 is 16 residues long. CDR3 sequence reads: CATSDIGTGMSETQYF. The CDR3 bases are TGTGCCACCAGTGATATCGGGACAGGGATGTCGGAGACCCAGTACTTC.

This chain connects TRBV6-2 or TRBV6-3 to TRBJ1-5; D is perhaps TRBD1 (5 bases). The CDR3 contains 15 residues. V lost 2 bases and J 3 bases, leaving 11 bases between the germline ends. Germline V gives CDR1 MNHEY, CDR2 SVGEGT. The CDR3: CASSYRGPPNQPQHF. DNA for the CDR3: TGTGCCAGCAGTTACAGGGGTCCCCCCAATCAGCCCCAGCATTTT.

The chain is built from TRBV4-3 and TRBJ1-5; perhaps TRBD1 as D (5 bases). Germline V gene lookup returns CDR1 LGHNA and CDR2 YSLEER. V was pared by 4 bases and J by 7 bases, with 17 bases between. The CDR3 contains 15 residues. The CDR3 DNA reads as TGCGCCAGCAGCCGGGGCCTCGGGACCGAACAGCCCCAGCATTTT. Protein sequence: CASSRGLGTEQPQHF.

This rearrangement joins TRBV9 to TRBJ1-3, with D maybe TRBD1 (5 bases). Germline-derived CDR1 and CDR2 are SGDLS and YYNGEE. The CDR3 has 14 amino acids. With 3 bases removed from V and 0 bases from J, the gap between germline ends came to 7 bases. Here the CDR3 reads CASSGGGSGNTIYF. The DNA for the CDR3 is TGTGCCAGCAGCGGGGGGGGCTCTGGAAACACCATATATTTT.

This chain connects TRBV20-1 to TRBJ1-2, with D tentatively TRBD1 (6 bases). This CDR3 spans 14 amino acids. Germline V gives CDR1 DFQATT, CDR2 SNEGSKA (reference sequence). The V gene lost 5 bases and the J gene lost 5 bases, with 18 bases spanning the gap. CDR3 residues: CSAASRGRGYGYTF. The CDR3 nucleotides read TGCAGTGCTGCCTCGAGGGGAAGGGGGTATGGCTACACCTTC.

V is TRBV2 and J is TRBJ1-1; D gene ambiguous. Germline V gives CDR1 SNHLY, CDR2 FYNNEI. The CDR3 covers 13 residues. V was clipped by 6 bases and J by 1 base, with 9 bases between them. CDR3 bases: TGTGCCAGCAGGGGTGACACGAACACTGAAGCTTTCTTT. Translated, it gives CASRGDTNTEAFF.

This chain connects TRBV6-5 to TRBJ2-6; D uncertain. V was trimmed by 0 bases and J by 1 base, leaving 10 bases between them. The CDR3 is 17 amino acids. Germline V gene lookup returns CDR1 MNHEY and CDR2 SVGAGI. The CDR3 loop reads CASSYSSRRSGANVLTF. CDR3 sequence (DNA): TGTGCCAGCAGTTACTCGAGTAGGCGTTCTGGGGCCAACGTCCTGACTTTC.

The rearrangement links TRBV6-2 or TRBV6-3 to TRBJ2-7, with D hard to call. V lost 6 bases, J lost 1 base, and 7 bases lay in between. The length of the CDR3 is 12 residues. CDR1 is MNHEY, CDR2 SVGEGT, per germline. CDR3 bases: TGTGCCAGCAGCCCTAGATCCTACGAGCAGTACTTC. Its protein product is CASSPRSYEQYF.

This clonotype was seen more than once but under ten times. V usage is TRBV5-4 and J usage is TRBJ1-5; maybe TRBD1 (5 bases). The V and J ends lost 0 bases and 5 bases respectively, with 9 bases between them. Germline V CDR1 and CDR2: SGHNT, YYREEE (reference sequence). The CDR3 loop spans 14 amino acids. The CDR3 reads CASSLGGADQPQHF. The CDR3 DNA reads as TGTGCCAGCAGCTTGGGAGGGGCGGATCAGCCCCAGCATTTT. Complete variable domain (other parts from reference TRBV5-4 and TRBJ1-5): ETGVTQSPTHLIKTRGQQVTLRCSSQSGHNTVSWYQQALGQGPQFIFQYYREEENGRGNFPPRFSGLQFPNYSSELNVNALELDDSALYLCASSLGGADQPQHFGDGTRLSIL.

This clonotype occurred once. The chain combines TRBV11-1 with TRBJ1-1; D is perhaps TRBD1 (6 bases). V was shortened by 4 bases and J by 10 bases, with 13 bases between the two germline ends. Germline CDR1 SGHAT, CDR2 FQDESV (reference sequence). This CDR3 has 12 residues. CDR3: CASSSEGVRAFF. The CDR3 bases are TGTGCCAGCAGCTCGGAGGGGGTTCGAGCTTTCTTT.

The chain's CDR3 is CASSVDPGGSTDTQYF. CDR3 DNA sequence: TGTGCCAGCAGCGTAGACCCGGGGGGGAGCACAGATACGCAGTATTTT. The chain recombines TRBV9 with TRBJ2-3; the match to TRBD2 covers 8 bases. After removal of 0 bases from V and 0 bases from J, the junction contained 3 bases not matched to a gene. Germline CDR1 reads SGDLS; CDR2 reads YYNGEE. This CDR3 has 16 amino acids. The full variable domain, in which reference TRBV9 and TRBJ2-3 provide the parts outside the CDR3, is DSGVTQTPKHLITATGQRVTLRCSPRSGDLSVYWYQQSLDQGLQFLIQYYNGEERAKGNILERFSAQQFPDLHSELNLSSLELGDSALYFCASSVDPGGSTDTQYFGPGTRLTVL.